The text below deals with one T cell receptor (beta chain). The sample belongs to a study of blood T cell repertoires in COVID-19. Study in general: Material from acute and convalescent COVID-19 was sourced from the United States, Italy and Spain. T cells, B-cell-depleted T cells, or PBMCs supplied cDNA or gDNA.

Trimming took 0 bases from V and 0 from J, leaving 7 bases between them. This CDR3 is 15 amino acids long. CDR1 and CDR2 from the germline V gene are SGHDT and YYEEEE. Method: immunoSEQ multiplex PCR; TCRdb's copy keeps in-frame clones and lacks some. Of just over 150,000 clones in the sample, 70% to 85% were seen once. The sequence came from an elderly woman with acute or convalescent COVID-19. The chain recombines TRBV5-6 with TRBJ1-3; no firm D call. The sequenced material came from peripheral blood. CDR3 protein: CASSLGVYSGNTIYF. CDR3 in DNA: TGTGCCAGCAGCTTGGGTGTTTACTCTGGAAACACCATATATTTT.